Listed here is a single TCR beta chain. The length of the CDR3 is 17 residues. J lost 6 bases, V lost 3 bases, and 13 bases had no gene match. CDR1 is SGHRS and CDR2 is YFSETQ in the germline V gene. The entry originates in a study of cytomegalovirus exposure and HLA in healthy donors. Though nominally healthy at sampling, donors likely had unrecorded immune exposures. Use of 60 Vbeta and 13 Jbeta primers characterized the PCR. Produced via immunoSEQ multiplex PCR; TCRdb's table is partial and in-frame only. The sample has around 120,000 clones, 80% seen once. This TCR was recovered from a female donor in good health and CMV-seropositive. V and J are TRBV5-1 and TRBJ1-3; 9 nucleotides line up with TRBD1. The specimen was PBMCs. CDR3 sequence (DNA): TGCGCCAGCAGCTCAGGCCCAACAGGGGGCAGGGAAAACACCATATATTTT. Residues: CASSSGPTGGRENTIYF.